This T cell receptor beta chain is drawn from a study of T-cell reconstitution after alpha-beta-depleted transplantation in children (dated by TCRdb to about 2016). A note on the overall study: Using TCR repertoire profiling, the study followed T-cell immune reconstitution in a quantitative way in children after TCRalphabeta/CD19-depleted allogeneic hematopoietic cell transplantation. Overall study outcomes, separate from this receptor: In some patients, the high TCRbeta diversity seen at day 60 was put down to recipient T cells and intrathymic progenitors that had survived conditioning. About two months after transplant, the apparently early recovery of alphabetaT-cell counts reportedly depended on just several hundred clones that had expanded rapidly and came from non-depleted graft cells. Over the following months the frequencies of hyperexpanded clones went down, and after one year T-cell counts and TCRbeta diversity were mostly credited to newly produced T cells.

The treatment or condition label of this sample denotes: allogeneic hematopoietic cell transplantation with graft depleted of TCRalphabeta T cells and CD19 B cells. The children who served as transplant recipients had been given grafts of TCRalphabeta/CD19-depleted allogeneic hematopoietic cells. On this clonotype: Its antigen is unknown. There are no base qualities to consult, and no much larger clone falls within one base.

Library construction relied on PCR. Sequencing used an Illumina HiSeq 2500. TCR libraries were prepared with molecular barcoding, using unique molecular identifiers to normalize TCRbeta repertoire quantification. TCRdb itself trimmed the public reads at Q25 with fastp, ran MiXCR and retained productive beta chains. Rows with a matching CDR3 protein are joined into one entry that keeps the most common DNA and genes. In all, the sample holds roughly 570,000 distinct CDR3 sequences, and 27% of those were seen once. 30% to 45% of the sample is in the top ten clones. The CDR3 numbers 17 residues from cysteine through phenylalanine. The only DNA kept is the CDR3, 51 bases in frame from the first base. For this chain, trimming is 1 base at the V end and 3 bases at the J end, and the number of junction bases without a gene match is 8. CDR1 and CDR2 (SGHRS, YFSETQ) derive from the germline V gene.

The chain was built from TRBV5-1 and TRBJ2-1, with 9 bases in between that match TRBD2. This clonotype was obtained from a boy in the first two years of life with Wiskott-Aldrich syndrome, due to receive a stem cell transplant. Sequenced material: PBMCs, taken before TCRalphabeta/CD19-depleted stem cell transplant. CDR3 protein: CASSLSVAGDFYNEQFF. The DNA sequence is TGCGCCAGCAGCTTGTCGGTAGCGGGAGATTTCTACAATGAGCAGTTCTTC.